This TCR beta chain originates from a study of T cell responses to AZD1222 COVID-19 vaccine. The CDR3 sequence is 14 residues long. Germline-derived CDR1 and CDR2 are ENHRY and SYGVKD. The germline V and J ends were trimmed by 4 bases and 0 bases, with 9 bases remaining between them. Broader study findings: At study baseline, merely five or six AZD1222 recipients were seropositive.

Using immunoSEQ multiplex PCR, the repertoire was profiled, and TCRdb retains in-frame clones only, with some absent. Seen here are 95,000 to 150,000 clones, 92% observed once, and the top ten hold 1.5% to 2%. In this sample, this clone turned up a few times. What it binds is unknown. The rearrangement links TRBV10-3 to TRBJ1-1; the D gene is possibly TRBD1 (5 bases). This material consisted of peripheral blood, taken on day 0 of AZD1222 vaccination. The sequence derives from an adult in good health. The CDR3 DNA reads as TGTGCCATCAGTGGTGTGGGGGTGAACACTGAAGCTTTCTTT. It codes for CAISGVGVNTEAFF.